This record covers a single TCR beta chain. The data belong to a study of blood T cells in healthy people across ages. The CDR3 runs 12 residues. The V and J ends lost 4 bases and 5 bases respectively, with 9 bases between them. Per the germline V gene, CDR1 is DFQATT and CDR2 is SNEGSKA (reference sequence). Combining a sample-barcoded 5' primer with a J-beta primer mix, a second PCR ran for roughly 6 to 11 cycles. One entry per CDR3 protein results from TCRdb running MiXCR on the 5' RACE reads. Here the sample spans roughly 2 million distinct CDR3 sequences, about 50% being singletons. Isolation recovered at least 6 million PBMCs from every sample.

The sequence was collected from a woman in her thirties or forties in good health. The chain is built from TRBV20-1 and TRBJ2-1; D possibly corresponds to TRBD2 (6 bases). The specimen sequenced was blood. CDR3 residues: CSATEGNNEQFF. In DNA, the CDR3 is TGCAGTGCTACGGAGGGAAACAATGAGCAGTTCTTC.